This passage covers 25 T cell receptor beta chains from one sample sequenced in a study of long-term antiretroviral therapy in people with HIV. It was version v3.0 of the immunoSEQ assay that was run at survey level. Produced via immunoSEQ multiplex PCR; TCRdb's table is partial and in-frame only. The data show tens of thousands of clones, with about 80% seen just once and around 11% held by the top ten. The specimen comprised unsorted PBMCs, sampled 1.1 years before starting antiretroviral therapy. Receptors were obtained from a woman aged 40 to 50 with HIV.

This chain connects TRBV7-9 to TRBJ2-3, with a weak D call TRBD1 (6 bases). V shed 4 bases and J shed 3 bases, with 14 bases lying between them. The CDR3 has 15 amino acids. Germline V gene sequence: CDR1 SEHNR, CDR2 FQNEAQ (reference sequence). CDR3 DNA: TGTGCCAGCAGCTCCACAGGGTTGGGGACAGATACGCAGTATTTT. Residues: CASSSTGLGTDTQYF.

The chain is built from TRBV7-2 and TRBJ1-2; D ambiguous. V lost 1 base, J lost 2 bases, and 8 bases lay in between. This CDR3 is 14 amino acids long. Germline V gene data show CDR1 as SGHTA and CDR2 as FQGNSA. The CDR3: CASSLGAGNYGYTF. The CDR3 nucleotides are TGTGCCAGCAGCTTAGGAGCAGGAAACTATGGCTACACCTTC.

The chain employs TRBV2 and TRBJ1-5, with D hard to call. Germline values: CDR1 SNHLY, CDR2 FYNNEI. Trimming shortened V by 1 base and J by 4 bases, and 14 bases separated the two germline ends. This CDR3 region has 16 residues. The CDR3 is CASSEVASLGNQPQHF. The CDR3 region has the DNA TGTGCCAGCAGTGAAGTCGCCTCGTTGGGGAATCAGCCCCAGCATTTT.

This chain links TRBV18 with TRBJ2-3; possible D gene TRBD2, 6 bases. The length of the CDR3 is 15 residues. Trimming cost V 3 bases and J 4 bases, with 14 bases left between them. The germline V gene encodes CDR1 KGHSH and CDR2 LQKENI. This CDR3 is CASSPAVGRADTQYF. The CDR3 DNA follows: TGTGCCAGCTCACCGGCGGTCGGGAGAGCAGATACGCAGTATTTT.

With respect to this clone: Mismatch with germline at one junction end may stem from a read error. CDR3 coding DNA: TGCGCCAGCAGCTTAAGTTTGGGACAGGGAGCCTATAGCTACACCTTC. Its translation is CASSLSLGQGAYSYTF. This rearrangement joins TRBV5-1 to TRBJ1-2, with 9 bases aligning to TRBD1. In germline, CDR1 is SGHRS, CDR2 YFSETQ. This CDR3 has 16 residues.

The V call is TRBV6-5, the J call TRBJ1-1; tentatively, D is TRBD1 (6 bases). V lost 8 bases and J 4 bases, leaving 17 bases between the germline ends. This CDR3 region has 14 residues. CDR1 and CDR2 (germline): MNHEY, SVGAGI. Here the CDR3 DNA reads TGTGCCAGCCAGAGGGGGTTGGTTAGCACTGAAGCTTTCTTT. Its translation: CASQRGLVSTEAFF.

This clone was seen a handful of times. J is TRBJ1-2 and V is TRBV7-6; unclear D gene. The CDR3 extends over 15 amino acids. Trimming shortened V by 5 bases and J by 6 bases, and 19 bases separated the two germline ends. Germline V gene data show CDR1 as SGHVS and CDR2 as FNYEAQ. The CDR3 sequence: CASSPGRVYLDGYTF. The CDR3 region has the DNA TGTGCCAGCAGCCCTGGGAGGGTTTATCTCGATGGCTACACCTTC. Filled out from reference TRBV7-6 and TRBJ1-2, the complete variable domain reads GAGVSQSPRYKVTKRGQDVALRCDPISGHVSLYWYRQALGQGPEFLTYFNYEAQQDKSGLPNDRFSAERPEGSISTLTIQRTEQRDSAMYRCASSPGRVYLDGYTFGSGTRLTVV.

The CDR3 here is CASRQTLPGELFF. CDR3 nucleotides: TGTGCCAGCAGGCAGACCCTCCCCGGGGAGCTGTTTTTT. This chain joins TRBV7-9 and TRBJ2-2, with D uncertain. V lost 6 bases, J lost 6 bases, and 11 bases lay in between. The CDR3 is 13 amino acids. Germline V gene sequence: CDR1 SEHNR, CDR2 FQNEAQ (reference sequence).

The chain employs TRBV5-4 and TRBJ1-1, with D unresolved. The CDR3 is made up of 13 amino acids. Germline loops: CDR1 SGHNT, CDR2 YYREEE (reference sequence). V was shortened by 4 bases and J by 4 bases, with 11 bases between the two germline ends. CDR3 region: CASSQSRGTEAFF. As DNA, the CDR3 is TGTGCCAGCAGCCAGAGCCGGGGCACTGAAGCTTTCTTT. Full variable domain (remainder filled in from reference TRBV5-4 and TRBJ1-1): ETGVTQSPTHLIKTRGQQVTLRCSSQSGHNTVSWYQQALGQGPQFIFQYYREEENGRGNFPPRFSGLQFPNYSSELNVNALELDDSALYLCASSQSRGTEAFFGQGTRLTVV.

The V and J genes are TRBV7-9 and TRBJ2-1; no reliable D call. The CDR3 covers 12 residues. The germline gives CDR1 SEHNR, CDR2 FQNEAQ (reference sequence). V was shortened by 3 bases and J by 6 bases, with 6 bases between the two germline ends. The CDR3 here is CASSFKTNEQFF. The CDR3 coding sequence is TGTGCCAGCAGCTTCAAGACCAATGAGCAGTTCTTC.

The chain links TRBV19 to TRBJ1-2; D perhaps matches TRBD1 (5 bases). Trimming took 5 bases from V and 4 from J, leaving 17 bases between them. Germline CDR1 reads LNHDA; CDR2 reads SQIVND (reference sequence). This CDR3 contains 15 residues. CDR3 DNA sequence: TGTGCCAGTAGTGTCCGGTTGGTGGGGGGCTATGGCTACACCTTC. Its translation: CASSVRLVGGYGYTF.

The CDR3 nucleotides are TGTGCCAGCTCAAACCCTAGCGGGAGCGCCAGCGGGGAGCTGTTTTTT. Translation gives CASSNPSGSASGELFF. J is TRBJ2-2 and V is TRBV18; TRBD2 matches 10 bases. V dropped 5 bases and J dropped 7; count of bases not matched to a gene: 10. Germline CDR1 reads KGHSH; CDR2 reads LQKENI. There are 16 residues in the CDR3.

This chain joins TRBV7-6 and TRBJ2-7; weak D call: TRBD1 (6 bases). Trimming shortened V by 3 bases and J by 1 base, and 7 bases separated the two germline ends. CDR1 and CDR2 from the germline V gene are SGHVS and FNYEAQ. The CDR3 spans 13 residues. As DNA, the CDR3 is TGTGCCAGCAGCTTGGGGGCGTCCTACGAGCAGTACTTC. This gives the protein CASSLGASYEQYF.

The chain combines TRBV30 with TRBJ2-7; TRBD1 or TRBD2 may be the D gene (5 bases each). From germline, CDR1 is GTSNPN and CDR2 SVGIG (reference sequence). The germline V and J ends were trimmed by 2 bases and 1 base, with 9 bases remaining between them. This CDR3 is 13 amino acids long. CDR3: CAWSRDGSYEQYF. The CDR3 region has the DNA TGTGCCTGGAGTCGGGACGGTTCCTACGAGCAGTACTTC.

The chain combines TRBV25-1 with TRBJ1-1; TRBD1 aligns across 8 bases. Germline CDR1 and CDR2: MGHDK and SYGVNS. Trimming at V came to 6 bases and at J to 7 bases, leaving 7 bases not matched to a gene. CDR3 size: 13 residues. DNA for the CDR3: TGTGCCAGCAGGGACAGGGAATTTGGTGAAGCTTTCTTT. It yields the protein CASRDREFGEAFF.

This chain's CDR3 is CASSFMGDEQFF. The DNA of the CDR3 is TGTGCCAGCAGTTTTATGGGGGATGAGCAGTTCTTC. The V and J genes are TRBV27 and TRBJ2-1; D tentatively reads TRBD1 or TRBD2 (5 bases each). The germline gives CDR1 MNHEY, CDR2 SMNVEV (reference sequence). The ends were cut back, 3 bases at V and 8 bases at J, with 8 bases in the middle. The CDR3 runs to 12 residues.

Details on this clone: A read error may produce the germline difference seen at one junction end. V is TRBV2 and J is TRBJ1-1; D unclear. Germline V gene data show CDR1 as SNHLY and CDR2 as FYNNEI. The CDR3 extends over 12 amino acids. The CDR3 DNA reads as TGTGCTAGCAACGAGGGCGGCGCTGAAGCTTTCTTT. It yields the protein CASNEGGAEAFF.

V and J are TRBV21-1 and TRBJ2-1; the table names TRBD2, a call not compared with the DNA. TRBV21-1 is tagged as a pseudogene. The CDR3 length is 12 residues. CDR3 coding DNA: TGTGCCAGCAGCAAAGTCACGGTAGTTCAGTTCTTC. Protein sequence: CASSKVTVVQFF.

The chain employs TRBV13 and TRBJ1-1; maybe TRBD1 (6 bases). The V and J ends lost 3 bases and 6 bases respectively, with 14 bases between them. The germline V gene has CDR1 PRHDT and CDR2 FYEKMQ (reference sequence). This CDR3 is 14 amino acids long. The CDR3 loop is CASSFEGEGAEAFF. CDR3 nucleotide sequence: TGTGCCAGCAGCTTCGAGGGGGAAGGCGCTGAAGCTTTCTTT. The full variable domain, its missing parts supplied by reference TRBV13 and TRBJ1-1, is AAGVIQSPRHLIKEKRETATLKCYPIPRHDTVYWYQQGPGQDPQFLISFYEKMQSDKGSIPDRFSAQQFSDYHSELNMSSLELGDSALYFCASSFEGEGAEAFFGQGTRLTVV.

This chain links TRBV19 with TRBJ2-3, with D uncertain. The CDR3 has 12 amino acids. V was cut by 1 base and J by 4 bases, with 3 bases left in between. The germline gives CDR1 LNHDA, CDR2 SQIVND (reference sequence). CDR3 region: CASSIVPDTQYF. The DNA for the CDR3 is TGTGCCAGTAGTATAGTTCCAGATACGCAGTATTTT.

The gene calls are TRBV19 and TRBJ1-5; D is uncertain. The length of the CDR3 is 13 residues. CDR1 is LNHDA and CDR2 is SQIVND in the germline V gene (reference sequence). V was clipped by 3 bases and J by 7 bases, with 10 bases between them. The CDR3 protein is CASSITRYQPQHF. In DNA, the CDR3 is TGTGCCAGTAGTATCACGAGGTACCAGCCCCAGCATTTT.

The J gene is TRBJ2-6, the V gene TRBV5-4; D gene unclear. From germline, CDR1 is SGHNT and CDR2 YYREEE (reference sequence). CDR3 length: 15 amino acids. The V end lost 4 bases, the J end lost 0 bases, and 8 bases lay between the germline ends. This chain's CDR3 is CASSPSRSGANVLTF. The CDR3 DNA is TGTGCCAGCAGCCCTTCTCGCTCTGGGGCCAACGTCCTGACTTTC.

Of note for this clone: The same CDR3 is also encoded by other DNA sequences in this sample. The genes are TRBV9 and TRBJ1-2; D possibly corresponds to TRBD1 (6 bases). This CDR3 comprises 14 residues. The germline gives CDR1 SGDLS, CDR2 YYNGEE. The V end lost 4 bases, the J end lost 5 bases, and 15 bases lay between the germline ends. The CDR3 sequence is CASSPQGQSYGYTF. DNA for the CDR3: TGTGCCAGCAGCCCCCAAGGACAGTCATATGGCTACACCTTC.

The chain carries TRBV13 and TRBJ2-1; 8 bases agree with TRBD1. This CDR3 has 16 residues. V was pared by 1 base and J by 6 bases, with 8 bases of the junction left unmatched. Germline assignment: CDR1 PRHDT and CDR2 FYEKMQ (reference sequence). The CDR3 bases are TGTGCCAGCAGCTTAGCCCGGACAGGGTACGCCAATGAGCAGTTCTTC. Translated: CASSLARTGYANEQFF.

The chain uses TRBV6-5 and TRBJ1-5; D is possibly TRBD1 (5 bases). CDR3 size: 14 residues. The V gene lost 0 bases and the J gene lost 4 bases, with 7 bases spanning the gap. Germline CDR1 and CDR2: MNHEY and SVGAGI. This CDR3 is CASSYSGGNQPQHF. CDR3 nucleotides: TGTGCCAGCAGTTACTCTGGGGGGAATCAGCCCCAGCATTTT.